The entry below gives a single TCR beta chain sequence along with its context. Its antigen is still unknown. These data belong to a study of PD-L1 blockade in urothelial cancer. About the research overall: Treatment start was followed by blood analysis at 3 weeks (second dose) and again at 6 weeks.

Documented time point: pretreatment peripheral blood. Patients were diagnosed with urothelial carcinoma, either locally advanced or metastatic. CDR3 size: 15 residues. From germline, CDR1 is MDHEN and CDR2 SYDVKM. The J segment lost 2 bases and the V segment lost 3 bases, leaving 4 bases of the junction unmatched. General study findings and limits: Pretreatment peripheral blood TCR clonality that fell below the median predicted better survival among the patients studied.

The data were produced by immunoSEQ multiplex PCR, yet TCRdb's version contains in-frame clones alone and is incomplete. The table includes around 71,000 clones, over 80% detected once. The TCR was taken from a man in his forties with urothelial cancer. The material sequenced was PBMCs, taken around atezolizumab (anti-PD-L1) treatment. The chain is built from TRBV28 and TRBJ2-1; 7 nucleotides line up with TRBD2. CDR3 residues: CASSLAGEAYNEQFF. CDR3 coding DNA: TGTGCCAGCAGTTTGGCGGGAGAGGCCTACAATGAGCAGTTCTTC. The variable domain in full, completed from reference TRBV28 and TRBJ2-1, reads DVKVTQSSRYLVKRTGEKVFLECVQDMDHENMFWYRQDPGLGLRLIYFSYDVKMKEKGDIPEGYSVSREKKERFSLILESASTNQTSMYLCASSLAGEAYNEQFFGPGTRLTVL.